The rows below give T cell receptor beta chains drawn from one sample of a study of circulating tumor DNA in untreated peripheral T-cell lymphoma. TCRdb keeps only in-frame clones here, not all; method: immunoSEQ multiplex PCR. This table has hundreds of clones, roughly 72% appearing once. Sequenced sample: cell-free DNA from blood serum. These receptors came from a human donor with peripheral T-cell lymphoma. Each CDR3 is given with its conserved first and last residue. Fields, in order: clone size, J gene, V gene, D gene, CDR3 DNA, CDR3 protein. A D gene is named only where the DNA matches it firmly. Size is stated for part of the rows, as once, few or many counts, or as a class when the clone is expanded.

- | TRBJ2-4 | TRBV29-1 | TRBD2 | TGCAGCGTTCTAGCGGGAGACGGGGACATTCAGTACTTC | CSVLAGDGDIQYF
- | TRBJ2-1 | TRBV2 | TRBD2 | TGTGCCAGCAGTGAATTCACGGGGGGGCACTACAATGAGCAGTTCTTC | CASSEFTGGHYNEQFF
- | TRBJ2-3 | TRBV5-1 | - | TGCGCCAGCAGCTTGGGAAGGGGTGTCACAGATACGCAGTATTTT | CASSLGRGVTDTQYF
- | TRBJ2-3 | TRBV15 | TRBD2 | TGTGCCACCAGCCCACGACTAGCGGGGTTTAGCACAGATACGCAGTATTTT | CATSPRLAGFSTDTQYF
- | TRBJ1-2 | TRBV6-5 | - | TGTGCCAGCAGTTACGCGTCGGGCAGGGCTAACTATGGCTACACCTTC | CASSYASGRANYGYTF
- | TRBJ2-1 | TRBV11-1 | - | TGTGCCAGCAGCCAAAACAATGAGCAGTTCTTC | CASSQNNEQFF
- | TRBJ2-5 | TRBV21-1 | - | TGTGCCAGCAGCAACGGGGGGACCCAGTACTTC | CASSNGGTQYF
- | TRBJ2-1 | TRBV30 | - | TGTGCCTGGAGTGTACGATCCGGAACAGGAGATGAGCAGTTCTTC | CAWSVRSGTGDEQFF
- | TRBJ2-1 | TRBV6-5 | - | TGTGCCAGCAGTTACTCTAGCGCCCCCTACAATGAGCAGTTCTTC | CASSYSSAPYNEQFF
- | TRBJ2-1 | TRBV11-2 | - | TGTGCCAGCAGCAGGACTCCTCGCTCCTACAATGAGCAGTTCTTC | CASSRTPRSYNEQFF
- | TRBJ2-1 | TRBV29-1 | TRBD2 | TGCAGCGTGGTGACTAGCGGGAGGTTAAGGGATGAGCAGTTCTTC | CSVVTSGRLRDEQFF
- | TRBJ2-1 | TRBV20-1 | - | TGCAGTGCTTCATCGGATGAGCAGTTCTTC | CSASSDEQFF
- | TRBJ1-3 | TRBV30 | - | TGTGCCTGGACGCGCAGGCCTGGAAACACCATATATTTT | CAWTRRPGNTIYF
- | TRBJ2-3 | TRBV7-9 | - | TGTGCCAGCAGCGCCCGGGGGCAGCTTAGCACAGATACGCAGTATTTT | CASSARGQLSTDTQYF
few | TRBJ2-3 | TRBV18 | - | TGTGCCAGCTCACCACAGGGGTGGTTCACAGATACGCAGTATTTT | CASSPQGWFTDTQYF
- | TRBJ1-2 | TRBV27 | - | TGTGCCAGCAGTTTAAAAGGAACAGGTTATGGCTACACCTTC | CASSLKGTGYGYTF
- | TRBJ2-1 | TRBV19 | - | TGTGCCAGTAGTAGGTCGAATGAGCAGTTCTTC | CASSRSNEQFF
- | TRBJ1-1 | TRBV2 | - | TGTGCCAGCAGTGAAAGGGGATTTGCTGAAGCTTTCTTT | CASSERGFAEAFF
- | TRBJ2-3 | TRBV18 | - | TGTGCCAGCTCACCAGGGGCCACAGATACGCAGTATTTT | CASSPGATDTQYF
few | TRBJ2-7 | TRBV7-7 | TRBD1 | TGTGCTAGCAGCGAGGGGACAGAGTACGAGCAGTACTTC | CASSEGTEYEQYF
- | TRBJ2-1 | TRBV5-1 | - | TGCGCCAGCAGATACCAATACAGGTCGAGCTCCTACAATGAGCAGTTCTTC | CASRYQYRSSSYNEQFF
- | TRBJ2-7 | TRBV30 | - | TGTGCCTGGAGTCTCGGACAGCCCTACGAGCAGTACTTC | CAWSLGQPYEQYF
few | TRBJ1-6 | TRBV9 | - | TGTGCCAGCAGCGTAAGGGGTTTGGATTCACCCCTCCACTTT | CASSVRGLDSPLHF
few | TRBJ2-2 | TRBV18 | - | TGTGCCAGCTCACCAGGGAACACCGGGGAGCTGTTTTTT | CASSPGNTGELFF
- | TRBJ2-7 | TRBV7-2 | - | TGTGCCAGCAGCTTCGGGCGGAGACAGCAGTACTTC | CASSFGRRQQYF
- | TRBJ1-2 | TRBV14 | - | TGTGCCAGCAGTCTAACGTCACTCTATGGCTACACCTTC | CASSLTSLYGYTF
- | TRBJ2-1 | TRBV7-9 | TRBD2 | TGTGCCAGCAGCCCTCTCACTAGCGCGACAACATCAAGGGATGAGCAGTTCTTC | CASSPLTSATTSRDEQFF
few | TRBJ2-5 | TRBV19 | - | TGTGCCAGTAGTATAGAGGAGACCCAGTACTTC | CASSIEETQYF
- | TRBJ1-2 | TRBV14 | TRBD1 | TGTGCCAGCAGCCTTCGGACAGGTTGGAACTATGGCTACACCTTC | CASSLRTGWNYGYTF
- | TRBJ1-4 | TRBV5-4 | - | TGTGCCAGCTCCCCTGGGGGTGCGACTAATGAAAAACTGTTTTTT | CASSPGGATNEKLFF
- | TRBJ2-7 | TRBV6-1 | - | TGTGCCAGCAGCCAAGGGTCGGCGAGGACCTACGAGCAGTACTTC | CASSQGSARTYEQYF
few | TRBJ1-2 | TRBV13 | TRBD1 | TGTGCCAGCAGCTTGACAGGGATCTACGGAGAATACTATGGCTACACCTTC | CASSLTGIYGEYYGYTF
- | TRBJ2-1 | TRBV2 | TRBD2 | TGTGCCAGCAGCCCTTTGGGACTAGCGGGAGCCCCCAATGAGCAGTTCTTC | CASSPLGLAGAPNEQFF
once | TRBJ2-5 | TRBV5-4 | TRBD2 | TGTGCCAGCAGCTTCGGGGGGGTTGGGGAGACCCAGTACTTC | CASSFGGVGETQYF
few | TRBJ2-3 | TRBV5-1 | - | TGCGCCAGCAGCTTTTACGGCAGGGCCATAGATACGCAGTATTTT | CASSFYGRAIDTQYF
once | TRBJ2-3 | TRBV27 | - | TGTGCCAGCAGTTTATTCGGGGGATCGGCAGATACGCAGTATTTT | CASSLFGGSADTQYF